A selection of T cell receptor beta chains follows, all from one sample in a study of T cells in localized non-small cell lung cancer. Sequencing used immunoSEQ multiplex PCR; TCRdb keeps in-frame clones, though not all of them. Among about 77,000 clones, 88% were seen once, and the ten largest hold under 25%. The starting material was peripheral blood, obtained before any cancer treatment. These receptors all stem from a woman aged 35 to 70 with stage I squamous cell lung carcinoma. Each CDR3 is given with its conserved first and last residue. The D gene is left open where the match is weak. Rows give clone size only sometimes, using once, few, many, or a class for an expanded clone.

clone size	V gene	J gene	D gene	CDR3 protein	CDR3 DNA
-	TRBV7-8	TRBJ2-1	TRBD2	CASSTHGGASEQFF	TGTGCCAGCAGCACCCACGGGGGGGCAAGTGAGCAGTTCTTC
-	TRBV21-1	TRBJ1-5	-	CASSKDESARAQHF	TGTGCCAGCAGCAAAGATGAATCGGCCCGGGCCCAGCATTTT
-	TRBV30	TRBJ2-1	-	CAWSTDPLAIYNEQFF	TGTGCCTGGAGTACCGATCCTCTAGCCATTTACAATGAGCAGTTCTTC
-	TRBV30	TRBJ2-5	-	CAWREPGGRETQYF	TGTGCCTGGAGGGAGCCAGGGGGGAGGGAGACCCAGTACTTC
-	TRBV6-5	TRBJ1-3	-	CASSLGFSGNTIYF	TGTGCCAGCAGTTTGGGGTTCTCTGGAAACACCATATATTTT
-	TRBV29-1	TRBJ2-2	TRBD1	CSGGGQGDTGELFF	TGCAGCGGAGGGGGACAGGGCGACACCGGGGAGCTGTTTTTT
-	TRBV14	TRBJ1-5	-	CARLPQGSNQPQHF	TGTGCCAGACTCCCCCAGGGAAGCAATCAGCCCCAGCATTTT
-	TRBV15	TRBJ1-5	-	CATSTELTQPQHF	TGTGCCACCAGCACTGAGCTTACTCAGCCCCAGCATTTT
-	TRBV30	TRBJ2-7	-	CAWSFGYEQYF	TGTGCCTGGAGTTTCGGCTACGAGCAGTACTTC
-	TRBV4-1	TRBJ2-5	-	CASSQEMEKTQYF	TGCGCCAGCAGCCAAGAGATGGAAAAGACCCAGTACTTC
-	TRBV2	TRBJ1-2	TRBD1	CASSPRRDRDNYGYTF	TGTGCCAGCAGTCCCCGCCGGGACAGGGACAACTATGGCTACACCTTC
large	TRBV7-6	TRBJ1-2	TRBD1	CASSPQGGGYGYTF	TGTGCCAGCAGCCCTCAGGGGGGAGGCTATGGCTACACCTTC
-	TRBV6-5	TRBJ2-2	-	CASSQRGSSTGELFF	TGTGCCAGCAGTCAAAGGGGCAGTTCCACCGGGGAGCTGTTTTTT
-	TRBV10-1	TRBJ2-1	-	CASSVLRVAEQFF	TGCGCCAGCAGTGTGCTCAGGGTAGCTGAGCAGTTCTTC
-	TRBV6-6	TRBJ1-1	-	CASSLMSRRPEAFF	TGTGCCAGCAGTTTAATGAGTAGGAGGCCTGAAGCTTTCTTT
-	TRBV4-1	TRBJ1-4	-	CASSPMQGANEKLFF	TGCGCCAGCAGCCCTATGCAGGGAGCTAATGAAAAACTGTTTTTT
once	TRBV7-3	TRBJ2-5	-	CASSWGTLEGETQYF	TGTGCCAGCAGCTGGGGGACATTGGAAGGAGAGACCCAGTACTTC
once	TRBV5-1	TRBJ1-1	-	CASSPPGGRLNTEAFF	TGCGCCAGCAGCCCACCCGGAGGGAGGTTGAACACTGAAGCTTTCTTT
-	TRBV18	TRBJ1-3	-	CASSLDSSSGNTIYF	TGTGCCAGCTCACTGGACTCATCCTCTGGAAACACCATATATTTT
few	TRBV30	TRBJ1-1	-	CAWNQDVGTEAFF	TGTGCCTGGAACCAGGATGTGGGCACTGAAGCTTTCTTT
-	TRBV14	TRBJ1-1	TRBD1	CASSRYSGGGLSRPEAFF	TGTGCCAGCAGCCGATATTCAGGGGGTGGGTTGTCGCGCCCTGAAGCTTTCTTT
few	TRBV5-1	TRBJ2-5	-	CASSLGDIQETQYF	TGCGCCAGCAGCTTAGGGGACATCCAAGAGACCCAGTACTTC
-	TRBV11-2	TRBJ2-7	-	CASSLQAVQVAARF	TGTGCCAGCAGCTTACAGGCGGTCCAGGTGGCGGCCCGCTTC
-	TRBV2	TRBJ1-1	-	CASLAGGTPEAFF	TGTGCCAGCCTCGCCGGGGGGACCCCTGAAGCTTTCTTT
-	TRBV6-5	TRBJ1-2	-	CASSYSSQAGGYTF	TGTGCCAGCAGTTACTCGTCACAGGCGGGCGGCTACACCTTC
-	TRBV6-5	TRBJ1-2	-	CASSYSGGGYTF	TGTGCCAGCAGTTACTCGGGTGGGGGCTACACCTTC
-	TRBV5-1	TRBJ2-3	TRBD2	CASSWPSAGGLTDTQYF	TGCGCCAGCAGCTGGCCGTCCGCGGGGGGACTCACAGATACGCAGTATTTT
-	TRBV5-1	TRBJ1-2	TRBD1	CASSLDTGGVYGYTF	TGCGCCAGCAGCTTGGATACAGGGGGCGTCTATGGCTACACCTTC
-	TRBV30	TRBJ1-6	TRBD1	CAWSVGTGNSPLHF	TGTGCCTGGAGTGTGGGGACAGGGAATTCACCCCTCCACTTT
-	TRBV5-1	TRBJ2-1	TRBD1	CASSSGTGPNEQFF	TGCGCCAGCAGTTCGGGGACAGGGCCTAATGAGCAGTTCTTC
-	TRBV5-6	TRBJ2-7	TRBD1	CASSLMGQEGLEQYF	TGTGCCAGCAGCTTGATGGGACAGGAGGGACTCGAGCAGTACTTC
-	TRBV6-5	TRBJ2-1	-	CASIPRDGGPYEQFF	TGTGCCAGCATTCCTAGGGACGGGGGGCCATATGAGCAGTTCTTC
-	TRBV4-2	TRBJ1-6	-	CASSQDTGISPLHF	TGTGCCAGCAGCCAAGATACAGGGATTTCACCCCTCCACTTT
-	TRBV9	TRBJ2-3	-	CASSEQAVPLTDTQYF	TGTGCCAGCAGCGAACAGGCAGTCCCCTTAACAGATACGCAGTATTTT
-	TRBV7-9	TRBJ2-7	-	CASSLGPSYEQYF	TGTGCCAGCAGCTTAGGACCCAGCTACGAGCAGTACTTC
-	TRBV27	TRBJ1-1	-	CASSLGSANTAEAFF	TGTGCCAGCAGTTTAGGGTCAGCGAACACTGCTGAAGCTTTCTTT
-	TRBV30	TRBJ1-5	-	CAWSRTGRQPQHF	TGTGCCTGGAGTAGAACGGGGCGGCAGCCCCAGCATTTT
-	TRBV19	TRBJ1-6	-	CASSIQGIANNSPLHF	TGTGCCAGTAGTATACAGGGAATCGCTAATAATTCACCCCTCCACTTT
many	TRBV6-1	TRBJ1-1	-	CASLRVNTEAFF	TGTGCCAGCCTGAGAGTGAACACTGAAGCTTTCTTT
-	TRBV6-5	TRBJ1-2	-	CASSARSYGYTF	TGTGCCAGCAGTGCCAGGAGCTATGGCTACACCTTC
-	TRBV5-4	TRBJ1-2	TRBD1	CASTGQGSYGYTF	TGTGCCAGCACCGGACAGGGGTCATATGGCTACACCTTC
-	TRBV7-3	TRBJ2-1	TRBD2	CASSAAQRGILNEQFF	TGTGCCAGCAGCGCCGCCCAGCGGGGTATACTAAATGAGCAGTTCTTC
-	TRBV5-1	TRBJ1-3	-	CASSTAEDSGNTIYF	TGCGCCAGCAGCACCGCTGAGGACTCTGGAAACACCATATATTTT
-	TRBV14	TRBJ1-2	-	CASSQGGGYGYTF	TGTGCCAGCAGCCAAGGGGGAGGCTATGGCTACACCTTC
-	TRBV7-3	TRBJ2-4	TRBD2	CASSLVTGGIQYF	TGTGCCAGCAGCTTAGTAACGGGGGGCATTCAGTACTTC
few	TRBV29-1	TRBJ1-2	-	CSVPPGSGRDGYTF	TGCAGCGTTCCTCCTGGATCAGGGAGAGATGGCTACACCTTC
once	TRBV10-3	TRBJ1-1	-	CATGREIPTEAFF	TGTGCCACCGGACGGGAGATTCCCACTGAAGCTTTCTTT
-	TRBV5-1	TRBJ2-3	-	CASSLGPRRSTDTQYF	TGCGCCAGCAGCTTGGGACCGCGCAGGAGCACAGATACGCAGTATTTT
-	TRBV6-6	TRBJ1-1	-	CASSYLERGTEAFF	TGTGCCAGCAGTTATCTCGAGAGGGGGACTGAAGCTTTCTTT
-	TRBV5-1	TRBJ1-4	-	CASSLTNTNEKLFF	TGCGCCAGCAGCTTGACAAATACTAATGAAAAACTGTTTTTT
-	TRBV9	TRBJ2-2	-	CASSVNIGTNTGELFF	TGTGCCAGCAGCGTAAATATCGGGACCAACACCGGGGAGCTGTTTTTT
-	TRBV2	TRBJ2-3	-	CASSEALMAIAGDTQYF	TGTGCCAGCAGTGAAGCGCTTATGGCCATAGCTGGAGATACGCAGTATTTT
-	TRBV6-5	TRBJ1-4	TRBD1	CATSGGAWEKLFF	TGTGCCACTTCAGGGGGCGCGTGGGAAAAACTGTTTTTT
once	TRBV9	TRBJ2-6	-	CASSAHGGLTSSGANVLTF	TGTGCCAGCAGCGCCCATGGGGGACTGACGAGCTCTGGGGCCAACGTCCTGACTTTC
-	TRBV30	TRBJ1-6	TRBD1	CAWSEDRVRSPLHF	TGTGCCTGGAGTGAAGACAGGGTGCGTTCACCCCTCCACTTT